This T cell receptor beta chain was sequenced during a study of cytomegalovirus exposure and HLA in healthy donors. From the approximately 120-subject validation cohort, which was separate from the approximately 670-subject first cohort, the donors were drawn. The repertoire was sequenced with immunoSEQ multiplex PCR; TCRdb's copy has only in-frame clones and lacks some. The sample carries about 86,000 clones, approximately 93% recorded once. Study findings and constraints: In vitro checks showed that a few CMV-associated chains really do target CMV antigens. TCR sequences were mostly rare, though some public TCRs occurred in many donors. Within the 120 or so validation repertoires, first-cohort TCR clusters tended to co-occur, according to a later analysis.

To note about this clone: What it recognizes is unknown.

The specimen sequenced was PBMCs. The clonotype was recovered from a man aged 18 to 29 in good health and CMV-seronegative.

The CDR3 bases are TGTGCCAGCGGGAGGGCAACCTACGAGCAGTACTTC. Its translation: CASGRATYEQYF. The rearrangement joins TRBV11-2 to TRBJ2-7; the match to TRBD2 covers 7 bases. This CDR3 is built from 12 residues. Per the germline V gene, CDR1 is SGHAT and CDR2 is FQNNGV. V was clipped by 8 bases and J by 2 bases; unmatched bases: 3.